Sequencing of this T cell receptor (beta chain) was carried out in a study of identical twins. Deletions cut 8 bases from V and 1 base from J, with 19 bases between. This CDR3 region has 16 residues. One entry per CDR3 protein, called by TCRdb with MiXCR from the 5' RACE reads. The table records roughly 500,000 distinct CDR3 sequences, roughly a fifth of them present only once. Each donor (without exception) was a healthy Caucasian. This same sample was also part of a study on T cells expressing NK-cell markers. That source notes: For several experiments, T cell sorting was restricted to the alpha-beta TCR population by means of an anti-gamma-delta TCR antibody.

This TCR was sampled from a woman between 18 and 30 years old in good health. Material for sequencing was CD4+ T cells sorted from blood. The chain recombines TRBV12-3 or TRBV12-4 with TRBJ2-3; possibly TRBD2 for D (6 bases). For the CDR3, the DNA is TGTGCCAGCTCCTCAGGAGGGTCCGGAGGCACAGATACGCAGTATTTT. Residues: CASSSGGSGGTDTQYF.